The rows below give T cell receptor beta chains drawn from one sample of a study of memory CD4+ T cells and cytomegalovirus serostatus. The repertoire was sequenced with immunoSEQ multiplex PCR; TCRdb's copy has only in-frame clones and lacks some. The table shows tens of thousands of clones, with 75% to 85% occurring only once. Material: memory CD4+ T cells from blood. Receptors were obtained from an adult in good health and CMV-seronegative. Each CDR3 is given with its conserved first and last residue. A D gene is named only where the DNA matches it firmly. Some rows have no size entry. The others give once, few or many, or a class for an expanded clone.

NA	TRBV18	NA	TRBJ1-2	TGTGCCAGCTCACCTCATAATGATGGCTACACCTTC	CASSPHNDGYTF
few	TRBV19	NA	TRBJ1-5	TGTGCCAGTAGTATTAGCGCAGGAGGGGTGGGCAAGCCCCAGCATTTT	CASSISAGGVGKPQHF
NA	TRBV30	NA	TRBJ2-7	TGTGCCTGGAGACATGACGGACGCCTCGAGCAGTACTTC	CAWRHDGRLEQYF
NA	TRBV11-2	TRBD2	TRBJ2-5	TGTGCCAGCAGCTTAACGAAGCGGGAGTTTCGAGAGACCCAGTACTTC	CASSLTKREFRETQYF
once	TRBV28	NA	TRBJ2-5	TGTGCCAGCAGTGGGGCTGGGTGGCAGGGGGGGCGGGAGACCCAGTACTTC	CASSGAGWQGGRETQYF
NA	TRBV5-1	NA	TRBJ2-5	TGCGCCAGCAGCTTGTTCACGAGCTACCAAGAGACCCAGTACTTC	CASSLFTSYQETQYF
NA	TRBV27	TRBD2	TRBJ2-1	TGTGCCAGCAGTTATGGGCGACTAGCGGGAGATAATGAGCAGTTCTTC	CASSYGRLAGDNEQFF
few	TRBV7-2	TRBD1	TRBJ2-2	TGTGCCAGCAGCTTAAGGGGGCCCGGGGAGCTGTTTTTT	CASSLRGPGELFF
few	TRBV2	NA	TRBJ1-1	TGTGCCAGCAGTGAAGGGCGGGCGAACACTGAAGCTTTCTTT	CASSEGRANTEAFF
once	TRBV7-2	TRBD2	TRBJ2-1	TGTGCCAGCAGCCTAATGGGACTACAGGCGATGGGGGAGCAGTTCTTC	CASSLMGLQAMGEQFF